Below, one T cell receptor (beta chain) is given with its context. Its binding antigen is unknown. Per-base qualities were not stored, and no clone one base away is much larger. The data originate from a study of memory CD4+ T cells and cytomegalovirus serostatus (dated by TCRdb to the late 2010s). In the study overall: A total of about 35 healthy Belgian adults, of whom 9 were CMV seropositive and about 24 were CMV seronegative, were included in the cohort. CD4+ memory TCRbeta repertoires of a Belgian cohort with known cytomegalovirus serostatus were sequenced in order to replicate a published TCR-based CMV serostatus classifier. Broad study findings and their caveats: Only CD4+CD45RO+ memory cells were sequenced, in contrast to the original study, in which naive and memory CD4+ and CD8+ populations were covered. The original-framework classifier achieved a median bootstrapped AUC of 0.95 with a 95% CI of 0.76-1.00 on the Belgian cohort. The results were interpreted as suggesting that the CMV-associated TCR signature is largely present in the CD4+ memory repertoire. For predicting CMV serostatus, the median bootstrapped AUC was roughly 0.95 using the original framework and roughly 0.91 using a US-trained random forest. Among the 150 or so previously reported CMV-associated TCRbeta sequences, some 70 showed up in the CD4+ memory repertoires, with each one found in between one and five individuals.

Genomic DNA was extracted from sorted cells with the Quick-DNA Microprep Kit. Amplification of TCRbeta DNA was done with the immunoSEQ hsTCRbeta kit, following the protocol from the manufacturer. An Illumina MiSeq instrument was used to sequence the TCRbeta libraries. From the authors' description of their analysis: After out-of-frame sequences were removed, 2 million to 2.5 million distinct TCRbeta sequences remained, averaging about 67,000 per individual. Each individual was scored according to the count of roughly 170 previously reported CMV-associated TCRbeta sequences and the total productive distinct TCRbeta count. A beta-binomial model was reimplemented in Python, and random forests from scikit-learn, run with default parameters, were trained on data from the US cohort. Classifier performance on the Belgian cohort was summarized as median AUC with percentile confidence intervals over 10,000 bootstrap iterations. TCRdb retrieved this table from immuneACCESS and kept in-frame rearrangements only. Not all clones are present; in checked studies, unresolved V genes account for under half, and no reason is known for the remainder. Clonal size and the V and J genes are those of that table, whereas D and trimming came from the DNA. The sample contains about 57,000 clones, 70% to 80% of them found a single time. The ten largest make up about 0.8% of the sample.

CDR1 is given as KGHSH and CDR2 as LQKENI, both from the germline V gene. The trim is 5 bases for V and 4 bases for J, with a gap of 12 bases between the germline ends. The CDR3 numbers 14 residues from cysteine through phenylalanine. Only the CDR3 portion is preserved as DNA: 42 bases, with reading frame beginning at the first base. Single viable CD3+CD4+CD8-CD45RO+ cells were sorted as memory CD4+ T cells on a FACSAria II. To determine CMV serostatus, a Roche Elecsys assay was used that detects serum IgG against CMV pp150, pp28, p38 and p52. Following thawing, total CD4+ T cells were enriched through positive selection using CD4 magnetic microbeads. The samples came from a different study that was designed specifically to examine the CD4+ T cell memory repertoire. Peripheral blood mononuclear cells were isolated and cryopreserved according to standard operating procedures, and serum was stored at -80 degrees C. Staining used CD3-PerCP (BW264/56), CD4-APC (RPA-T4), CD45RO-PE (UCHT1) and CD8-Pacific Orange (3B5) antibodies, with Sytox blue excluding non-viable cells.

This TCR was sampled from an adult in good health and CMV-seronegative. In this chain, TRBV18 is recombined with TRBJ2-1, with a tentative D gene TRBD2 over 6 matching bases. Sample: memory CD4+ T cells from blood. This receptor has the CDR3 CASSEGSGYNEQFF. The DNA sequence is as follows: TGTGCCAGCTCAGAAGGTAGCGGTTACAATGAGCAGTTCTTC.